The 11 T cell receptor beta chains presented below share a single source sample, sequenced in a study of blood T cells in healthy people across ages. The authors ran a second PCR of about 7 to 11 cycles using a sample-barcoded 5' primer and a J-beta primer mix. TCRdb recomputed calls from the 5' RACE reads with MiXCR, one row per CDR3 protein. The table shows some 1.7 million distinct CDR3 sequences, with roughly 27% occurring only once. Sequencing input: blood. These receptors originate from a woman in her 30s in good health.

As DNA, the CDR3 is TGTGCCAGCAGTTTATTCAATGATGAGCAGTTCTTC. This codes for CASSLFNDEQFF. The V call is TRBV28, the J call TRBJ2-1, with no clear D. V was cut by 1 base and J by 8 bases, with 6 bases left in between. The germline V gene encodes CDR1 MDHEN and CDR2 SYDVKM. This CDR3 spans 12 amino acids.

This clonotype was counted at least ten times. CDR3 DNA: TGTGCCAGCAGCTTAGATTGGGGCCGGGATTACGAGTTCTTC. Its protein is CASSLDWGRDYEFF. This rearrangement joins TRBV11-2 to TRBJ2-1; D may be TRBD1 or TRBD2 (5 bases each). The CDR3 has 14 amino acids. V lost 0 bases to trimming and J lost 14 bases, with 17 bases between them. Germline lookup yields CDR1 SGHAT and CDR2 FQNNGV.

This clonotype came up a few times. V is TRBV11-2 and J is TRBJ2-3; 7 bases line up with TRBD1. The CDR3 has 15 amino acids. CDR1 and CDR2 from the germline V gene are SGHAT and FQNNGV. The V gene end was trimmed by 5 bases and the J gene end by 1 base; junction bases not matched to a gene: 6. For the CDR3, the DNA is TGTGCCAGCAGCCAAGGGACAGCCCGCACAGATACGCAGTATTTT. This gives the protein CASSQGTARTDTQYF.

With respect to this clonotype: At one boundary the junction diverges from the germline segment, which might be a read error. The V and J genes are TRBV6-2 or TRBV6-3 and TRBJ2-1; tentative D call: TRBD1 (6 bases). This CDR3 spans 14 amino acids. Germline V lookup: CDR1 MNHEY, CDR2 SVGEGT. The CDR3 bases are TGTACCAGCAGTACAGGGATGGTCGGAAATGAGCAGTTCTTC. Amino acids: CTSSTGMVGNEQFF.

The rearrangement links TRBV11-2 to TRBJ2-1; D is possibly TRBD1 (5 bases). Per germline, CDR1 SGHAT and CDR2 FQNNGV. This CDR3 is 16 amino acids long. V lost 1 base, J lost 7 bases, and 17 bases lay in between. CDR3 coding DNA: TGTGCCAGCAGCTTAGGTCAGGGATTTAGCACGAATGAGCAGTTCTTC. This translates into CASSLGQGFSTNEQFF.

The chain recombines TRBV9 with TRBJ1-2; tentatively, D is TRBD1 (5 bases). Trimming cost V 4 bases and J 8 bases, with 18 bases left between them. Germline V gives CDR1 SGDLS, CDR2 YYNGEE. CDR3 size: 14 residues. The CDR3: CASSPKGPIRGYTF. CDR3 nucleotides: TGTGCCAGCAGCCCAAAGGGACCGATTCGAGGCTACACCTTC.

This clonotype was counted at least ten times. The V gene is TRBV12-3 or TRBV12-4, the J gene TRBJ2-7; D is ambiguous. CDR3 length: 13 amino acids. The ends were cut back, 2 bases at V and 5 bases at J, with 10 bases in the middle. CDR3 nucleotide sequence: TGTGCCAGCAGTTTACAACCTTGGGACGAGCAGTACTTC. Its protein is CASSLQPWDEQYF.

V is TRBV6-5 and J is TRBJ2-3; 8 bases are shared with TRBD2. This CDR3 region has 14 residues. Germline V gene lookup returns CDR1 MNHEY and CDR2 SVGAGI. V was clipped by 2 bases and J by 8 bases; unmatched bases: 6. CDR3 coding DNA: TGTGCCAGCAGTTACGAGGGACTAGGTGGTACGCAGTATTTT. It yields the protein CASSYEGLGGTQYF.

There are a few counts of this clonotype. The chain employs TRBV5-6 and TRBJ1-1; 8 bases are shared with TRBD1. V shed 2 bases and J 4 bases; nucleotides not matched to a gene: 4. Germline loops: CDR1 SGHDT, CDR2 YYEEEE. The CDR3 is 14 residues long. The CDR3 nucleotides read TGTGCCAGCAGCTTACCGACAGGGGCCACTGAAGCTTTCTTT. Protein product: CASSLPTGATEAFF.

V is TRBV7-8 and J is TRBJ1-2; D call uncertain. Looked up from germline, CDR1 is SGHVS and CDR2 is FQNEAQ. The CDR3 has 15 amino acids. V was trimmed by 1 base and J by 2 bases, leaving 11 bases between them. The CDR3 loop is CASSLEQDTNYGYTF. CDR3 DNA sequence: TGTGCCAGCAGCTTAGAGCAGGATACAAACTATGGCTACACCTTC.

Comment on this clonotype: The junction shows a germline mismatch at one end, possibly a read error. The chain uses TRBV3-1 and TRBJ1-4; D possibly corresponds to TRBD1 (5 bases). The CDR3 is made up of 13 amino acids. CDR1 is LGHDT and CDR2 is YNNKEL in the germline V gene (reference sequence). The CDR3 sequence is CASNGRGYEKRFF. DNA for the CDR3: TGTGCCAGCAATGGACGGGGCTATGAAAAACGGTTTTTT.